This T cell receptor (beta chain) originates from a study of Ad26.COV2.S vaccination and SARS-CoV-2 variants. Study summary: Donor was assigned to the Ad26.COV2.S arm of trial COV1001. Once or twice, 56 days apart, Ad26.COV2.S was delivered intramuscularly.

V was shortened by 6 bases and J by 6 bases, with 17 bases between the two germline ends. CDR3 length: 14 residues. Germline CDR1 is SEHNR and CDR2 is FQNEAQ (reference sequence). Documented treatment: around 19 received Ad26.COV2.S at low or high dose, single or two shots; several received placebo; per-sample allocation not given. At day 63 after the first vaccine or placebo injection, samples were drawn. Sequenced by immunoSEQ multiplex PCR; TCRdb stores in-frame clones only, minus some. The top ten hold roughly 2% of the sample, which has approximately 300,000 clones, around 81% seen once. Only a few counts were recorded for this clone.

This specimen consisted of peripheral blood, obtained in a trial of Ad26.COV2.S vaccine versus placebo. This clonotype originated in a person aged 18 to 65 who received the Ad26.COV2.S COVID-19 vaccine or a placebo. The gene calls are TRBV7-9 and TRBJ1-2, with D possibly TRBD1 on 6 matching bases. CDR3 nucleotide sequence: TGTGCCAGCAGTTTCCGGGACACCCGGGATGGCTACACCTTC. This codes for CASSFRDTRDGYTF.